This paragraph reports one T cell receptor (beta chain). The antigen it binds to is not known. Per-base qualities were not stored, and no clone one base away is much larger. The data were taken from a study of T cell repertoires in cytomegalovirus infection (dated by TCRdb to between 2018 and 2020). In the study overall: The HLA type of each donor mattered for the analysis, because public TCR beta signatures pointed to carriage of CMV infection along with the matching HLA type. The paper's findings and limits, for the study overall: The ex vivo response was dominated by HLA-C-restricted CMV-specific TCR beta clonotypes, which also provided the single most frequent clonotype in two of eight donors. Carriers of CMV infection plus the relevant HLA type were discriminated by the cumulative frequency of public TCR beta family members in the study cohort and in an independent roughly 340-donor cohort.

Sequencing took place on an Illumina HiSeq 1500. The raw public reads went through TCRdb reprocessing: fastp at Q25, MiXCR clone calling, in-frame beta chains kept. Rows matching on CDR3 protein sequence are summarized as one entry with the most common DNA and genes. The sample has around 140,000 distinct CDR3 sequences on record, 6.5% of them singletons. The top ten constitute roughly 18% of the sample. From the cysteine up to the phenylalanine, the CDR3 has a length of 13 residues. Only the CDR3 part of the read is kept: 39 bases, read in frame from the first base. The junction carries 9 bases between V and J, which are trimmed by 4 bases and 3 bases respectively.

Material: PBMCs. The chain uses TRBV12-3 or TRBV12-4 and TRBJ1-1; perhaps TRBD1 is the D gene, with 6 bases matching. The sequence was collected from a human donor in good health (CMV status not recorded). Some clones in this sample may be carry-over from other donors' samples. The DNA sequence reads TGTGCCAGCAGTTCTCAGGGGCACACTGAAGCTTTCTTT. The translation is CASSSQGHTEAFF.